This T cell receptor (beta chain) was observed in a study of T-cell reconstitution after alpha-beta-depleted transplantation in children. A library of TCRbeta sequences, prepared with unique molecular identifiers, was generated. One entry per CDR3 protein results from TCRdb running MiXCR on the PCR reads. The sample lists around 200,000 distinct CDR3 sequences, about 6.8% occurring once. This CDR3 region has 14 residues. Germline CDR1 SGHRS, CDR2 YFSETQ. Deletions cut 0 bases from V and 7 bases from J, with 11 bases between. The table lists this clonotype with many counts. Specimen: PBMCs from the stem cell graft donor, collected from the stem cell graft. The chain is built from TRBV5-1 and TRBJ2-1; TRBD2 might be the D (5 bases). This clonotype originated in a human donor who donated a stem cell graft to a child with Wiskott-Aldrich syndrome. CDR3 amino acids: CASSLASGRNEQFF. The CDR3 DNA reads as TGCGCCAGCAGCTTGGCCAGCGGTAGGAATGAGCAGTTCTTC. Drawing the rest from reference TRBV5-1 and TRBJ2-1, the complete variable domain is KAGVTQTPRYLIKTRGQQVTLSCSPISGHRSVSWYQQTPGQGLQFLFEYFSETQRNKGNFPGRFSGRQFSNSRSEMNVSTLELGDSALYLCASSLASGRNEQFFGPGTRLTVL.